These 16 T cell receptor beta chains were all obtained from the same sample, sequenced in a study of graft-versus-host responses after intestinal transplantation. The assay was immunoSEQ multiplex PCR, and TCRdb's table has in-frame clones only and misses some. The top ten clones hold 1.5% to 2% of a sample with about 11,000 clones, approximately 31% of them seen once. The specimen was alloreactive CD4+ T cells from a mixed lymphocyte reaction culture, collected before transplantation. Subset here: CFSE-low proliferating T cells sorted from roughly six-day pre-transplant mixed lymphocyte reaction (GvH or HvG direction). All receptors derive from a human patient who was an organ donor for intestinal transplantation.

This rearrangement joins TRBV5-4 to TRBJ2-5; 10 bases are shared with TRBD2. J lost 1 base, V lost 2 bases, and 5 bases had no gene match. Per the germline V gene, CDR1 is SGHNT and CDR2 is YYREEE (reference sequence). The CDR3 covers 16 residues. DNA of the CDR3: TGTGCCAGCAGCTTCGATACTAGCGGGGTCCAAGAGACCCAGTACTTC. Encoded protein: CASSFDTSGVQETQYF.

The table lists this clone with a few counts. The V call is TRBV4-1, the J call TRBJ2-5, with TRBD1 identical over 10 bases. The ends lost 4 bases at V and 5 bases at J; junction bases unmatched: 7. The CDR3 length is 15 residues. CDR1 MGHRA and CDR2 YSYEKL come from the germline V gene. The CDR3, as DNA: TGCGCCAGCAGCCTCCGACAGGGGGCATCGGAGACCCAGTACTTC. Translation gives CASSLRQGASETQYF.

A few counts support this clone. This specimen includes other DNA sequences encoding the same CDR3. The J gene is TRBJ2-3, the V gene TRBV4-2; 9 bases fit TRBD2. Per germline, CDR1 LGHNA and CDR2 YNFKEQ. Trimming at V came to 1 base and at J to 4 bases, leaving 0 bases not matched to a gene. The CDR3 consists of 14 residues. The CDR3 region is CASSQGGGADTQYF. In DNA form, the CDR3 reads TGTGCCAGCAGCCAAGGCGGGGGGGCAGATACGCAGTATTTT.

A note on this clone: One end of the junction varies from germline; a read error may be responsible. Other DNA sequences in this sample translate to the same CDR3. The chain couples TRBV19 to TRBJ1-3, with D hard to call. The CDR3 loop spans 16 amino acids. Germline CDR1 LNHDA, CDR2 SQIVND (reference sequence). DNA for the CDR3: TGTGCTAGTAGCCCTCAGACTGTTATCTCTGGAAACACCATATATTTT. Residues: CASSPQTVISGNTIYF.

The V gene is TRBV10-1, the J gene TRBJ1-3; no definite D call. The CDR3 is 11 amino acids. Germline CDR1 is WNHNN and CDR2 is SYGVQD (reference sequence). V gave up 7 bases and J gave up 8 bases, with 9 bases separating them. CDR3 loop: CASMSGYTIYF. Written as DNA, the CDR3 is TGCGCCAGCATGAGCGGTTACACCATATATTTT.

V is TRBV27 and J is TRBJ2-7; 11 positions match TRBD1. CDR3 length equals 14 residues. J gave up 4 bases and V 3 bases, and 2 bases lay outside the gene matches. Per germline, CDR1 MNHEY and CDR2 SMNVEV (reference sequence). CDR3 bases: TGTGCCAGCAGTTTCTGGGACAGGGGGTACGAGCAGTACTTC. Its protein product is CASSFWDRGYEQYF.

This chain links TRBV6-5 with TRBJ2-7; D may be TRBD1 (5 bases). The CDR3 is 14 residues long. The germline V and J ends were trimmed by 2 bases and 3 bases, with 11 bases remaining between them. CDR1 is MNHEY, CDR2 SVGAGI, per germline. Here the CDR3 reads CASSYGYRLYEQYF. In nucleotides, the CDR3 is TGTGCCAGCAGTTACGGATACAGGCTCTACGAGCAGTACTTC.

This clone was picked up one time. This chain uses TRBV4-3 with TRBJ1-4; D possibly corresponds to TRBD1 (5 bases). This CDR3 has 14 residues. Germline CDR1 is LGHNA and CDR2 is YSLEER. Trimming pared 5 bases from V and 5 bases from J, leaving 12 bases between. The CDR3 bases are TGCGCCAGCAGCTGGAGGAGGGGAAATGAAAAACTGTTTTTT. Its protein product is CASSWRRGNEKLFF.

The J gene is TRBJ2-3, the V gene TRBV7-9; 8 bases are a match to TRBD1. The CDR3 covers 17 residues. Trimming removed 1 base from V and 3 bases from J; junction bases left unmatched: 9. Per germline, CDR1 SEHNR and CDR2 FQNEAQ (reference sequence). For the CDR3, the DNA is TGTGCCAGCAGCTTAGGGAGGACAGGGCAGGGGACAGATACGCAGTATTTT. The encoded protein is CASSLGRTGQGTDTQYF.

This clone was found a few times. J is TRBJ1-2 and V is TRBV4-2; no definite D call. Trimming stripped 5 bases from V and 4 bases from J, with 8 bases between. This CDR3 has 12 amino acids. Germline CDR1 and CDR2: LGHNA and YNFKEQ. CDR3 loop: CASSIGLYGYTF. CDR3 nucleotide sequence: TGTGCCAGCAGCATCGGTCTCTATGGCTACACCTTC.

The chain combines TRBV14 with TRBJ2-7; 7 bases are shared with TRBD1. CDR3 length: 13 residues. Germline CDR1 SGHDN, CDR2 FVKESK. The V gene end was trimmed by 0 bases and the J gene end by 10 bases; junction bases not matched to a gene: 6. For the CDR3, the DNA is TGTGCCAGCAGCCAAGATCTACAGGGGCCACAGTACTTC. Its protein product is CASSQDLQGPQYF.

DNA for the CDR3: TGTGCCAGCAGCTCCGGGACTAGCTACAATGAGCAGTTCTTC. It specifies CASSSGTSYNEQFF. The rearrangement links TRBV11-2 to TRBJ2-1; 8 positions agree with TRBD2. The germline V gene has CDR1 SGHAT and CDR2 FQNNGV. CDR3 length: 14 residues. The junction had 2 bases not matched to a gene; V was cut back by 4 bases and J by 3 bases. Variable domain in full (rest from reference TRBV11-2 and TRBJ2-1): EAGVAQSPRYKIIEKRQSVAFWCNPISGHATLYWYQQILGQGPKLLIQFQNNGVVDDSQLPKDRFSAERLKGVDSTLKIQPAKLEDSAVYLCASSSGTSYNEQFFGPGTRLTVL.

This clone rates as medium-sized. The rearrangement joins TRBV19 to TRBJ2-7, with a weak D call TRBD1 (6 bases). V lost 8 bases, J lost 0 bases, and 14 bases lay in between. Germline CDR1 is LNHDA and CDR2 is SQIVND (reference sequence). The CDR3 runs 14 residues. In DNA form, the CDR3 reads TGTGCCAGTCGCAACAGGGCCCTCTCCTACGAGCAGTACTTC. Amino acids: CASRNRALSYEQYF.

The chain couples TRBV7-9 to TRBJ1-2, with TRBD1 matching 7 bases. From germline, CDR1 is SEHNR and CDR2 FQNEAQ (reference sequence). The CDR3 runs to 16 residues. Unmatched junction bases numbered 14, after V lost 5 bases and J lost 5 bases. The CDR3 loop is CASSPRRQGTSYGYTF. In DNA form, the CDR3 reads TGTGCCAGCAGCCCACGGAGACAGGGCACGTCGTATGGCTACACCTTC.

This clone is medium-sized (0.01 to 0.1%) in the sample. The chain is built from TRBV27 and TRBJ2-2; the D gene is possibly TRBD2 (6 bases). Germline lookup yields CDR1 MNHEY and CDR2 SMNVEV (reference sequence). V was clipped by 7 bases and J by 5 bases, with 17 bases between them. The CDR3 spans 15 residues. DNA of the CDR3: TGTGCCAGCATTCGCTATGGGGGGAAAACCGGGGAGCTGTTTTTT. Protein sequence: CASIRYGGKTGELFF.

This clone was observed a few times. The chain employs TRBV6-1 and TRBJ2-5; D uncertain. Germline V gene sequence: CDR1 MNHNS, CDR2 SASEGT. The CDR3 has 17 residues. V shed 4 bases and J shed 4 bases, with 22 bases lying between them. In nucleotides, the CDR3 is TGTGCCAGCAGTGGTAAAGCCCGCGCAATCGTTTTAGAGACCCAGTACTTC. Translated, it gives CASSGKARAIVLETQYF.